The rows below give T cell receptor beta chains drawn from one sample of a study of cytomegalovirus exposure and HLA in healthy donors. Some clones are missing from TCRdb's copy, which holds only in-frame ones; the method was immunoSEQ multiplex PCR. Among approximately 82,000 clones listed, 90% to 95% were seen once. The material sequenced was PBMCs. These receptors all stem from a woman aged 18-29 years in good health and CMV-seronegative. Both conserved end residues are part of each CDR3. Each record gives: clone size, J gene, D gene, V gene, CDR3 protein, CDR3 DNA. The D gene is left open where the match is weak. Clone size appears in some rows only: once, few, many, or a class for an expanded clone.

clone size: -
J gene: TRBJ2-7
D gene: TRBD1
V gene: TRBV27
CDR3 protein: CASSSRDRGLEQYF
CDR3 DNA: TGTGCCAGCAGTTCCCGGGACAGGGGGCTCGAGCAGTACTTC

clone size: -
J gene: TRBJ2-1
D gene: TRBD2
V gene: TRBV13
CDR3 protein: CASSLLLAEYNEQFF
CDR3 DNA: TGTGCCAGCAGCTTACTCCTAGCGGAGTACAATGAGCAGTTCTTC

clone size: -
J gene: TRBJ2-5
D gene: -
V gene: TRBV18
CDR3 protein: CASSPGQQETQYF
CDR3 DNA: TGTGCCAGCTCACCGGGGCAGCAAGAGACCCAGTACTTC

clone size: -
J gene: TRBJ2-1
D gene: -
V gene: TRBV4-3
CDR3 protein: CASSQRGGDNEQFF
CDR3 DNA: TGCGCCAGCAGCCAGAGGGGGGGGGACAATGAGCAGTTCTTC

clone size: -
J gene: TRBJ1-3
D gene: TRBD1
V gene: TRBV5-1
CDR3 protein: CASSLVGQPSGNTIYF
CDR3 DNA: TGCGCCAGCAGCTTGGTGGGACAGCCCTCTGGAAACACCATATATTTT

clone size: -
J gene: TRBJ1-5
D gene: TRBD1
V gene: TRBV27
CDR3 protein: CASSTAEGQGKVRGQHF
CDR3 DNA: TGTGCCAGCAGTACCGCCGAGGGACAGGGGAAAGTGAGGGGCCAGCATTTT

clone size: -
J gene: TRBJ2-3
D gene: TRBD2
V gene: TRBV11-3
CDR3 protein: CASSPSGGSGLSTDTQYF
CDR3 DNA: TGTGCCAGCAGCCCCAGCGGGGGTAGCGGGTTAAGTACAGATACGCAGTATTTT

clone size: -
J gene: TRBJ2-1
D gene: -
V gene: TRBV7-9
CDR3 protein: CASSLVRGAIYNEQFF
CDR3 DNA: TGTGCCAGCAGCTTAGTTCGCGGGGCGATCTACAATGAGCAGTTCTTC

clone size: -
J gene: TRBJ2-1
D gene: TRBD2
V gene: TRBV10-1
CDR3 protein: CASSPTSSGGYNEQFF
CDR3 DNA: TGCGCCAGCAGCCCCACCTCTAGCGGGGGCTACAATGAGCAGTTCTTC

clone size: -
J gene: TRBJ2-1
D gene: TRBD2
V gene: TRBV19
CDR3 protein: CASSISSGGPEYDEQFF
CDR3 DNA: TGTGCCAGTAGTATTTCTAGCGGGGGGCCGGAATACGATGAGCAGTTCTTC

clone size: -
J gene: TRBJ2-1
D gene: TRBD2
V gene: TRBV10-3
CDR3 protein: CAISPMGGLANEQFF
CDR3 DNA: TGTGCCATCAGCCCCATGGGGGGACTAGCAAATGAGCAGTTCTTC

clone size: once
J gene: TRBJ2-7
D gene: TRBD1
V gene: TRBV27
CDR3 protein: CASSLRTGGPYEQYF
CDR3 DNA: TGTGCCAGCAGTTTACGGACAGGGGGCCCCTACGAGCAGTACTTC

clone size: -
J gene: TRBJ1-2
D gene: -
V gene: TRBV4-3
CDR3 protein: CASSQEGDWGGGYTF
CDR3 DNA: TGCGCCAGCAGCCAAGAAGGGGATTGGGGCGGTGGCTACACCTTC

clone size: -
J gene: TRBJ1-2
D gene: -
V gene: TRBV5-4
CDR3 protein: CASTAGGSYGYTF
CDR3 DNA: TGTGCCAGTACAGCGGGGGGAAGCTATGGCTACACCTTC

clone size: -
J gene: TRBJ2-7
D gene: -
V gene: TRBV6-5
CDR3 protein: CASSYSAGSYEQYF
CDR3 DNA: TGTGCCAGCAGTTACTCTGCAGGTTCCTACGAGCAGTACTTC

clone size: -
J gene: TRBJ2-7
D gene: TRBD2
V gene: TRBV9
CDR3 protein: CASSASAGEGVFSYEQYF
CDR3 DNA: TGTGCCAGCAGCGCCTCCGCGGGGGAGGGTGTTTTCTCCTACGAGCAGTACTTC

clone size: -
J gene: TRBJ1-2
D gene: TRBD1
V gene: TRBV28
CDR3 protein: CASSFTGGYGYTF
CDR3 DNA: TGTGCCAGCAGTTTTACAGGGGGCTATGGCTACACCTTC

clone size: -
J gene: TRBJ2-7
D gene: TRBD2
V gene: TRBV11-2
CDR3 protein: CASSLVGLAGLYEQYF
CDR3 DNA: TGTGCCAGCAGCTTGGTAGGGCTAGCGGGTCTCTACGAGCAGTACTTC

clone size: -
J gene: TRBJ2-1
D gene: TRBD2
V gene: TRBV6-5
CDR3 protein: CASSFKTSGRDNEQFF
CDR3 DNA: TGTGCCAGCAGTTTCAAAACTAGCGGGAGGGACAATGAGCAGTTCTTC

clone size: -
J gene: TRBJ2-7
D gene: TRBD2
V gene: TRBV5-4
CDR3 protein: CASSFSGRGEQYF
CDR3 DNA: TGTGCCAGCAGTTTTAGCGGGAGAGGCGAGCAGTACTTC

clone size: -
J gene: TRBJ1-1
D gene: -
V gene: TRBV7-9
CDR3 protein: CASSLEPVNTEAFF
CDR3 DNA: TGTGCCAGCAGCTTAGAACCGGTGAACACTGAAGCTTTCTTT

clone size: -
J gene: TRBJ2-5
D gene: TRBD1
V gene: TRBV14
CDR3 protein: CASSPRDRVQETQYF
CDR3 DNA: TGTGCCAGCAGCCCCCGTGACAGGGTGCAAGAGACCCAGTACTTC

clone size: -
J gene: TRBJ2-1
D gene: -
V gene: TRBV7-2
CDR3 protein: CASSFAVGNNEQFF
CDR3 DNA: TGTGCCAGCAGCTTCGCGGTTGGCAACAATGAGCAGTTCTTC

clone size: -
J gene: TRBJ1-5
D gene: -
V gene: TRBV6-5
CDR3 protein: CASSSGGQPQHF
CDR3 DNA: TGTGCCAGCAGCAGCGGTGGGCAGCCCCAGCATTTT

clone size: -
J gene: TRBJ2-6
D gene: -
V gene: TRBV9
CDR3 protein: CASRSDIPTGANVLTF
CDR3 DNA: TGTGCCAGCAGATCGGACATCCCCACTGGGGCCAACGTCCTGACTTTC

clone size: -
J gene: TRBJ2-3
D gene: -
V gene: TRBV14
CDR3 protein: CASSQWGQQRTDTQYF
CDR3 DNA: TGTGCCAGCAGCCAGTGGGGACAACAACGCACAGATACGCAGTATTTT

clone size: -
J gene: TRBJ2-3
D gene: -
V gene: TRBV5-1
CDR3 protein: CASSLASSDTQYF
CDR3 DNA: TGCGCCAGCAGCTTGGCCTCTAGCGATACGCAGTATTTT

clone size: -
J gene: TRBJ1-2
D gene: TRBD1
V gene: TRBV11-2
CDR3 protein: CASSLLRDRSPNYGYTF
CDR3 DNA: TGTGCCAGCAGCTTATTGAGGGACAGATCTCCGAACTATGGCTACACCTTC

clone size: -
J gene: TRBJ2-7
D gene: -
V gene: TRBV18
CDR3 protein: CASSLQGFNAGEQYF
CDR3 DNA: TGTGCCAGCTCACTCCAGGGGTTTAACGCTGGCGAGCAGTACTTC

clone size: -
J gene: TRBJ2-7
D gene: -
V gene: TRBV15
CDR3 protein: CATSILDSLTIYEQYF
CDR3 DNA: TGTGCCACCAGCATCCTGGACTCTCTGACTATCTACGAGCAGTACTTC

clone size: -
J gene: TRBJ2-7
D gene: TRBD1
V gene: TRBV29-1
CDR3 protein: CSVNLQGAFNEQYF
CDR3 DNA: TGCAGCGTTAACCTACAGGGGGCGTTCAACGAGCAGTACTTC

clone size: -
J gene: TRBJ2-5
D gene: -
V gene: TRBV5-4
CDR3 protein: CASSGPGNQETQYF
CDR3 DNA: TGTGCCAGCAGCGGCCCGGGGAACCAAGAGACCCAGTACTTC

clone size: -
J gene: TRBJ2-7
D gene: TRBD2
V gene: TRBV7-8
CDR3 protein: CASINSGGSSYEQYF
CDR3 DNA: TGTGCCAGCATAAATAGCGGGGGCAGCTCCTACGAGCAGTACTTC

clone size: once
J gene: TRBJ2-2
D gene: -
V gene: TRBV10-2
CDR3 protein: CASSDPGRTGELFF
CDR3 DNA: TGCGCCAGCAGTGACCCAGGTCGCACCGGGGAGCTGTTTTTT

clone size: -
J gene: TRBJ2-7
D gene: -
V gene: TRBV5-6
CDR3 protein: CASSSRSSRLDEQYF
CDR3 DNA: TGTGCCAGCAGCTCCCGCTCTAGCCGTCTTGACGAGCAGTACTTC

clone size: -
J gene: TRBJ2-3
D gene: TRBD2
V gene: TRBV11-2
CDR3 protein: CASTGGVTTDTQYF
CDR3 DNA: TGTGCCAGCACTGGGGGGGTAACAACAGATACGCAGTATTTT

clone size: -
J gene: TRBJ2-5
D gene: -
V gene: TRBV19
CDR3 protein: CASSSGTYQETQYF
CDR3 DNA: TGTGCCAGTAGCTCCGGGACTTACCAAGAGACCCAGTACTTC

clone size: -
J gene: TRBJ2-2
D gene: TRBD2
V gene: TRBV7-2
CDR3 protein: CASSLVGLVAGELFF
CDR3 DNA: TGTGCCAGCAGCTTAGTAGGACTAGTCGCCGGGGAGCTGTTTTTT

clone size: few
J gene: TRBJ2-2
D gene: -
V gene: TRBV27
CDR3 protein: CASSFNSWLSNTGELFF
CDR3 DNA: TGTGCCAGCAGTTTTAATTCCTGGCTGTCGAACACCGGGGAGCTGTTTTTT

clone size: once
J gene: TRBJ2-7
D gene: -
V gene: TRBV5-4
CDR3 protein: CASSNRDYRGGYEQYF
CDR3 DNA: TGTGCCAGCAGCAACCGGGATTATCGGGGAGGATACGAGCAGTACTTC

clone size: -
J gene: TRBJ2-2
D gene: TRBD1
V gene: TRBV10-2
CDR3 protein: CASRVTVGRDRDAGELFF
CDR3 DNA: TGCGCCAGCAGGGTTACAGTGGGACGGGACAGGGACGCCGGGGAGCTGTTTTTT

clone size: -
J gene: TRBJ1-5
D gene: TRBD1
V gene: TRBV27
CDR3 protein: CASSSDRGFRNQPQHF
CDR3 DNA: TGTGCCAGCAGCTCGGACAGGGGGTTTCGCAATCAGCCCCAGCATTTT

clone size: -
J gene: TRBJ2-6
D gene: -
V gene: TRBV13
CDR3 protein: CASSPLVGLSGANVLTF
CDR3 DNA: TGTGCCAGCAGCCCCCTTGTGGGGCTCTCTGGGGCCAACGTCCTGACTTTC

clone size: -
J gene: TRBJ1-5
D gene: -
V gene: TRBV19
CDR3 protein: CASSLWSHNQPQHF
CDR3 DNA: TGTGCCAGTAGTCTATGGTCGCACAATCAGCCCCAGCATTTT

clone size: -
J gene: TRBJ2-2
D gene: TRBD2
V gene: TRBV9
CDR3 protein: CASSPWGGKNTGELFF
CDR3 DNA: TGTGCCAGCAGCCCCTGGGGGGGGAAGAACACCGGGGAGCTGTTTTTT

clone size: -
J gene: TRBJ1-1
D gene: TRBD1
V gene: TRBV5-6
CDR3 protein: CASSLERQGKSTEAFF
CDR3 DNA: TGTGCCAGCAGCCTGGAAAGACAGGGAAAAAGCACTGAAGCTTTCTTT

clone size: -
J gene: TRBJ2-7
D gene: TRBD2
V gene: TRBV28
CDR3 protein: CASSPRGGRYEQYF
CDR3 DNA: TGTGCCAGCAGTCCCCGGGGGGGTCGCTACGAGCAGTACTTC

clone size: -
J gene: TRBJ2-2
D gene: TRBD2
V gene: TRBV6-4
CDR3 protein: CARRGRTSGRGELFF
CDR3 DNA: TGTGCGCGGCGGGGGAGGACTAGCGGTCGCGGGGAGCTGTTTTTT

clone size: -
J gene: TRBJ1-6
D gene: TRBD1
V gene: TRBV7-8
CDR3 protein: CASSLDRLNSPLHF
CDR3 DNA: TGTGCCAGCAGCTTGGACAGGCTAAATTCACCCCTCCACTTT

clone size: -
J gene: TRBJ2-2
D gene: TRBD1
V gene: TRBV10-2
CDR3 protein: CASSPRGTANTGELFF
CDR3 DNA: TGCGCCAGCAGCCCGAGGGGGACAGCAAACACCGGGGAGCTGTTTTTT

clone size: once
J gene: TRBJ1-2
D gene: -
V gene: TRBV29-1
CDR3 protein: CSAHSGGNYGYTF
CDR3 DNA: TGCAGCGCACACTCCGGGGGGAACTATGGCTACACCTTC

clone size: -
J gene: TRBJ2-7
D gene: -
V gene: TRBV6-5
CDR3 protein: CASSFLRTNSYEQYF
CDR3 DNA: TGTGCCAGCAGTTTCCTCAGGACTAACTCCTACGAGCAGTACTTC

clone size: -
J gene: TRBJ2-7
D gene: -
V gene: TRBV9
CDR3 protein: CASSVAPGAYEQYF
CDR3 DNA: TGTGCCAGCAGCGTAGCTCCAGGGGCCTACGAGCAGTACTTC

clone size: -
J gene: TRBJ2-5
D gene: TRBD1
V gene: TRBV5-1
CDR3 protein: CASSSRDRETQYF
CDR3 DNA: TGCGCCAGCAGCTCCCGGGACAGGGAGACCCAGTACTTC

clone size: -
J gene: TRBJ2-5
D gene: -
V gene: TRBV30
CDR3 protein: CAWSQVQETQYF
CDR3 DNA: TGTGCCTGGAGCCAGGTTCAAGAGACCCAGTACTTC

clone size: -
J gene: TRBJ2-1
D gene: -
V gene: TRBV15
CDR3 protein: CATSRDGRLGSNEQFF
CDR3 DNA: TGTGCCACCAGCAGAGATGGGAGGCTAGGCTCCAATGAGCAGTTCTTC

clone size: -
J gene: TRBJ2-5
D gene: -
V gene: TRBV4-1
CDR3 protein: CASSQVGGGPKETQYF
CDR3 DNA: TGCGCCAGCAGCCAAGTAGGAGGAGGACCCAAAGAGACCCAGTACTTC

clone size: -
J gene: TRBJ1-1
D gene: TRBD1
V gene: TRBV18
CDR3 protein: CASSLDRWEAFF
CDR3 DNA: TGTGCCAGCTCGCTGGACAGGTGGGAAGCTTTCTTT

clone size: -
J gene: TRBJ1-2
D gene: TRBD1
V gene: TRBV7-6
CDR3 protein: CASSRGQNYGYTF
CDR3 DNA: TGTGCCAGCAGCCGGGGACAGAACTATGGCTACACCTTC